The rows below give T cell receptor beta chains drawn from one sample of a study of graft-versus-host responses after intestinal transplantation. Data came from immunoSEQ multiplex PCR; TCRdb stores just in-frame clones and leaves some out. Of 70,000 to 95,000 clones listed, approximately 95% are singletons. These receptors are not linked to any known antigen. Specimen: unstimulated CD8+ T cells sorted from spleen or lymph node cells, collected before transplant. All receptors derive from a human donor who was the organ donor for an intestinal transplant. CDR3s include the opening cysteine and the closing phenylalanine or tryptophan. The D gene is left open where the match is weak. For some rows the clone size is stated as once, few or many, or as a class when expanded; others skip it.

j_gene: TRBJ2-7
abundance: -
v_gene: TRBV4-3
d_gene: -
CDR3nt: TGCGCCAGCAGCCCACACGAAGACAGAGCCTACGAGCAGTACTTC
CDR3aa: CASSPHEDRAYEQYF

j_gene: TRBJ1-2
abundance: -
v_gene: TRBV27
d_gene: TRBD1
CDR3nt: TGTGCCAGCAGGACGAACAGGGGCAGTTACTATGGCTACACCTTC
CDR3aa: CASRTNRGSYYGYTF

j_gene: TRBJ1-1
abundance: -
v_gene: TRBV9
d_gene: -
CDR3nt: TGTGCCAGCAGCGTAGAAGACAGCTTGAACACTGAAGCTTTCTTT
CDR3aa: CASSVEDSLNTEAFF

j_gene: TRBJ2-3
abundance: once
v_gene: TRBV9
d_gene: TRBD1
CDR3nt: TGTGCCAGCAGCACGACAGGGTGGAGCACAGATACGCAGTATTTT
CDR3aa: CASSTTGWSTDTQYF

j_gene: TRBJ2-5
abundance: -
v_gene: TRBV27
d_gene: TRBD2
CDR3nt: TGTGCCAGCAGGCCAGCGGGAACTCAAGAGACCCAGTACTTC
CDR3aa: CASRPAGTQETQYF

j_gene: TRBJ2-7
abundance: -
v_gene: TRBV4-1
d_gene: TRBD2
CDR3nt: TGCGCCAGCAGCCCGGGTATCGGACTAGGCGACCACGAGCAGTACTTC
CDR3aa: CASSPGIGLGDHEQYF

j_gene: TRBJ2-2
abundance: -
v_gene: TRBV11-2
d_gene: -
CDR3nt: TGTGCCAGCAGGCATACAGGATCTACTACCACCGGGGAGCTGTTTTTT
CDR3aa: CASRHTGSTTTGELFF

j_gene: TRBJ2-5
abundance: -
v_gene: TRBV30
d_gene: TRBD2
CDR3nt: TGTGCCTGGAGTAGCGGGGGGTGGCGGGAGACCCAGTACTTC
CDR3aa: CAWSSGGWRETQYF

j_gene: TRBJ2-2
abundance: -
v_gene: TRBV29-1
d_gene: -
CDR3nt: TGCAGCGTTGAATTAGCGGATACGAACACCGGGGAGCTGTTTTTT
CDR3aa: CSVELADTNTGELFF

j_gene: TRBJ2-1
abundance: -
v_gene: TRBV28
d_gene: TRBD2
CDR3nt: TGTGCCAGCACGGCAGGGGGACTAGCGGGAGTAGATTACAATGAGCAGTTCTTC
CDR3aa: CASTAGGLAGVDYNEQFF

j_gene: TRBJ2-7
abundance: -
v_gene: TRBV4-1
d_gene: -
CDR3nt: TGCGCCAGCAGCCAAGAGCAGGGGCGGGGGTACGAGCAGTACTTC
CDR3aa: CASSQEQGRGYEQYF

j_gene: TRBJ2-2
abundance: -
v_gene: TRBV27
d_gene: -
CDR3nt: TGTGCCAGCAGTCTGCAGACAAACACCGGGGAGCTGTTTTTT
CDR3aa: CASSLQTNTGELFF

j_gene: TRBJ2-7
abundance: -
v_gene: TRBV27
d_gene: -
CDR3nt: TGTGCCAGCAGGGGAGTGGGCCCCCAACCCGAGCAGTACTTC
CDR3aa: CASRGVGPQPEQYF

j_gene: TRBJ1-2
abundance: -
v_gene: TRBV12-5
d_gene: TRBD1
CDR3nt: TGTGCTAGTGGCTTGACAGGGGAGGAGTGGCATGGCTACACCTTC
CDR3aa: CASGLTGEEWHGYTF